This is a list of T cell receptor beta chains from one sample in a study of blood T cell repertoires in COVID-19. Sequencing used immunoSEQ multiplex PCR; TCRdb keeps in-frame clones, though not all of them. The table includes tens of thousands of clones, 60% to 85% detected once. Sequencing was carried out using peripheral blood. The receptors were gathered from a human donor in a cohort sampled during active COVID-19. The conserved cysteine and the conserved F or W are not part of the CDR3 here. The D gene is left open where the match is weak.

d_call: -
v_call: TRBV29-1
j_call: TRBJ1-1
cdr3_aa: SAAGTEAF

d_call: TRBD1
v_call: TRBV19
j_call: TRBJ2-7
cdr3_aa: ASTRTGGSEQY

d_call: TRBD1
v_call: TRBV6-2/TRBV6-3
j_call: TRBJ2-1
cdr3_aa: ASSHDRGNEQF

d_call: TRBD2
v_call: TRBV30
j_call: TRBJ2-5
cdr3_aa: AWLRSGTSGTGTQY

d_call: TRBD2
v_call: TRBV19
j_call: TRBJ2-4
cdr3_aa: ASSLFRRGLGQSDKNIQY

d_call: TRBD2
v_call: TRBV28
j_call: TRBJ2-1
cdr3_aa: ASIRSGGLREQF

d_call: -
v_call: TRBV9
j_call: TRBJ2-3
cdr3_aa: ASSSTRDTQY

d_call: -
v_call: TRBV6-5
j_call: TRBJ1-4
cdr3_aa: ASSSAAPWYRGLF

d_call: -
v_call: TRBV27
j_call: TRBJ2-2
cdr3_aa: ARSGNPDGLF

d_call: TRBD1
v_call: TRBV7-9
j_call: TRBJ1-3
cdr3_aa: ASSRRQGSRDTIY

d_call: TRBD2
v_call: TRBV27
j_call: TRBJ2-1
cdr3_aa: ASSLQGLGTYNEQF

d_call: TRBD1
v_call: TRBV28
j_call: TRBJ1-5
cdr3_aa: ASTDRGKQPQH

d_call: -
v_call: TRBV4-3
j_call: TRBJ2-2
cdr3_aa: ASSQDSLGGELF

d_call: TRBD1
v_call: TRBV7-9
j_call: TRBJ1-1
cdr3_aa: ASSPPTGAGAEAF

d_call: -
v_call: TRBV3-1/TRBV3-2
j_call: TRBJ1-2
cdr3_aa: ASSPRGEYGYT

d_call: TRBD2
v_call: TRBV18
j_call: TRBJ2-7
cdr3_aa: ASSPPVAGFSYEQY

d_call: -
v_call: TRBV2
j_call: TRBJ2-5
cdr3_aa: AFSRDTQETQY

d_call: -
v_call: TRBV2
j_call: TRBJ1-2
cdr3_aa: ASKLQGGYT

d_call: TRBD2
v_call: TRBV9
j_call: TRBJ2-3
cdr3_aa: ASSFGLAGGPGPDTQY

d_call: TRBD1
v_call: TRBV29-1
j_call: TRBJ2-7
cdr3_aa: SAMTDRGTYEQY

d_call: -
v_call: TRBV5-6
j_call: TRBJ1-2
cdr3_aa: ASSVPGGGYT

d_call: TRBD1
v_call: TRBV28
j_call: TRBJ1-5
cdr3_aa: ASSPSLLGQGGNQPQH

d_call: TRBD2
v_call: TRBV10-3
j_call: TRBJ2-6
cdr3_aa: AISDSPGGLSGANVLT

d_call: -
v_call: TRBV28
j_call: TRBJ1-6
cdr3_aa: ASKSGGRSYNSPLH

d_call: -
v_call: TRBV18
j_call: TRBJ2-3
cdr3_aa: ASSPLSARTDTQY

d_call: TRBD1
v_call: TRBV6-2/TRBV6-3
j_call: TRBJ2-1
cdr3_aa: ASSRTGHEQF

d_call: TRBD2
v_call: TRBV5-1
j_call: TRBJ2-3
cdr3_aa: ASSFRAGGSLDTQY

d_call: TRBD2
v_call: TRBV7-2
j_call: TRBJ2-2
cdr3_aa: ASSLVASGTGELF

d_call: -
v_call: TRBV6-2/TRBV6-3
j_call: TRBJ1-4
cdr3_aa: ASSYGLEGVGEKLF

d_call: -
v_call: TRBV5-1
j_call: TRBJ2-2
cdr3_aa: ASSSGSNTGELF

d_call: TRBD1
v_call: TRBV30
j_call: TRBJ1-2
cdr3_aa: ALQGGNRDYGYT

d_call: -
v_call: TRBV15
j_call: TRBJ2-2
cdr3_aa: ATSRDTSGELF

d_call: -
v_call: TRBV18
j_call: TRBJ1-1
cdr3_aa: ASSPLSSQIQGTEAF

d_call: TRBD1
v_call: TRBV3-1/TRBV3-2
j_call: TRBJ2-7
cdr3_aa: ASSRVPGQAQY

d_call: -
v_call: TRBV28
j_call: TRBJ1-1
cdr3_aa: ASSLSPSNTEAF

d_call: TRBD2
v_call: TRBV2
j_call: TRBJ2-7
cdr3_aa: ASSPGLAASYEQY

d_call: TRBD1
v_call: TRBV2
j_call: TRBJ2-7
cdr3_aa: ASTPRTGTGVFYEQY